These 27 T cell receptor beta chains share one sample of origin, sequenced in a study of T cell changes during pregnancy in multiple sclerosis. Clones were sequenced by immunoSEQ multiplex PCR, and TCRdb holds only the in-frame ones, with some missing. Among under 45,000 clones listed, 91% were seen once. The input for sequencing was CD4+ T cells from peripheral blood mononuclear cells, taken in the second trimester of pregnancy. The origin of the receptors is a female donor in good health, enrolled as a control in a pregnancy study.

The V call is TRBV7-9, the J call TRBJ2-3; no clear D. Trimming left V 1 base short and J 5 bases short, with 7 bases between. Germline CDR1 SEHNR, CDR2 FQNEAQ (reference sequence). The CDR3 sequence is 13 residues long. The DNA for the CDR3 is TGTGCCAGCAGCTTAGTCCCCGGAGATACGCAGTATTTT. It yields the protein CASSLVPGDTQYF.

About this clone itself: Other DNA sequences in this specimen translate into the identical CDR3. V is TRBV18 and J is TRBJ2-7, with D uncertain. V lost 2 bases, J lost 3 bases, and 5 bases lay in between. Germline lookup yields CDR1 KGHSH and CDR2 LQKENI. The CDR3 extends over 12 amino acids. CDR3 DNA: TGTGCCAGCTCACCATCAGACTACGAGCAGTACTTC. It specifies CASSPSDYEQYF.

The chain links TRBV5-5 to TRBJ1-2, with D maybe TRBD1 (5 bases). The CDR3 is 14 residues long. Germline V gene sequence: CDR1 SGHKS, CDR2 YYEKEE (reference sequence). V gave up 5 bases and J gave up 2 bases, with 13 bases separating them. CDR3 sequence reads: CASSPDRKNYGYTF. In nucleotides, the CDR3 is TGTGCCAGCAGTCCCGACAGAAAGAACTATGGCTACACCTTC.

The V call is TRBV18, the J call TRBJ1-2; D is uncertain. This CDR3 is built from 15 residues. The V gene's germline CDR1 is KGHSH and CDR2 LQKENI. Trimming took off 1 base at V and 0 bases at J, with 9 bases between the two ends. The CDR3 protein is CASSPRAASNYGYTF. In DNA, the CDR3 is TGTGCCAGCTCACCACGGGCAGCTTCTAACTATGGCTACACCTTC.

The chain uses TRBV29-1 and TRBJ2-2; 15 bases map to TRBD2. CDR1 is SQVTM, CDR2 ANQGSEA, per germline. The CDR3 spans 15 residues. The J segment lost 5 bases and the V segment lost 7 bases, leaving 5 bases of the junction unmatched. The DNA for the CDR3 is TGCAGCGCCCCGGGACTAGCGGGAGGTACCGGGGAGCTGTTTTTT. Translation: CSAPGLAGGTGELFF.

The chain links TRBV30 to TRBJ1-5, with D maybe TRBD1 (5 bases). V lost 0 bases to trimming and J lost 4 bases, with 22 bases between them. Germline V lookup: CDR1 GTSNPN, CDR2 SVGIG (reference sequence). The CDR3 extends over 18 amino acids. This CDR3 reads CAWSVHRSFRGLNQPQHF. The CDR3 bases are TGTGCCTGGAGTGTACACAGGTCGTTCAGAGGACTAAATCAGCCCCAGCATTTT.

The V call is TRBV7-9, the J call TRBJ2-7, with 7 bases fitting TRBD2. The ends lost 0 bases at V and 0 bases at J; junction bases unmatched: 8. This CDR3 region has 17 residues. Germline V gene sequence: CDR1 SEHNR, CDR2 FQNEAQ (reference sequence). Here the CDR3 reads CASSLALGSGVSYEQYF. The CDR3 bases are TGTGCCAGCAGCTTAGCGCTGGGCAGCGGGGTCTCCTACGAGCAGTACTTC.

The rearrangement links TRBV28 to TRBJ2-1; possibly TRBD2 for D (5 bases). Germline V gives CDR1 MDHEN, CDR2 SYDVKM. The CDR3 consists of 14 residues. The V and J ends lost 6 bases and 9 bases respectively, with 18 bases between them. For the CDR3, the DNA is TGTGCCAGCAGCGACCCCTTTCCGGGAATTGAGCAGTTCTTC. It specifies CASSDPFPGIEQFF.

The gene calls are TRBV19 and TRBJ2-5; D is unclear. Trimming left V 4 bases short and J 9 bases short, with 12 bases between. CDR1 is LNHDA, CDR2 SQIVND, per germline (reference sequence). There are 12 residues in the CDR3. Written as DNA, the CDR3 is TGTGCCAGTAGTACGTCTCCGGGTTCCCAGTACTTC. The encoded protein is CASSTSPGSQYF. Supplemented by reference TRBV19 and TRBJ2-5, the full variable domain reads DGGITQSPKYLFRKEGQNVTLSCEQNLNHDAMYWYRQDPGQGLRLIYYSQIVNDFQKGDIAEGYSVSREKKESFPLTVTSAQKNPTAFYLCASSTSPGSQYFGPGTRLLVL.

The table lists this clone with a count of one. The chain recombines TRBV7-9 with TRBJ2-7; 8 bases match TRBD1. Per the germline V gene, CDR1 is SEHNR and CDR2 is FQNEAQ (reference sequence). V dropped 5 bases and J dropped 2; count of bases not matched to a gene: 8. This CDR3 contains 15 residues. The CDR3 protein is CASSRPGTGPYEQYF. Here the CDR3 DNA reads TGTGCCAGCAGCCGCCCCGGGACAGGACCCTACGAGCAGTACTTC.

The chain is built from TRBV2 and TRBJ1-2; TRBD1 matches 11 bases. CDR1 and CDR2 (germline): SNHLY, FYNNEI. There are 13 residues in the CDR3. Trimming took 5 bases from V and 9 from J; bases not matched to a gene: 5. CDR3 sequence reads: CASSPGTGGRYTF. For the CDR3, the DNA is TGTGCCAGCAGTCCCGGGACAGGGGGTCGCTACACCTTC.

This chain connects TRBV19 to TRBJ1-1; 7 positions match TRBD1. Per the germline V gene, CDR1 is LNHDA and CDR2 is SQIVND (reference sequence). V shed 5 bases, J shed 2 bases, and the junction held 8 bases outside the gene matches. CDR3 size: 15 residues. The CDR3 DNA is TGTGCCAGTAGTCCAGGGGGTGGAAGTAACACTGAAGCTTTCTTT. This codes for CASSPGGGSNTEAFF. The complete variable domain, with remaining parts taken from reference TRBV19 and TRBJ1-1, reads DGGITQSPKYLFRKEGQNVTLSCEQNLNHDAMYWYRQDPGQGLRLIYYSQIVNDFQKGDIAEGYSVSREKKESFPLTVTSAQKNPTAFYLCASSPGGGSNTEAFFGQGTRLTVV.

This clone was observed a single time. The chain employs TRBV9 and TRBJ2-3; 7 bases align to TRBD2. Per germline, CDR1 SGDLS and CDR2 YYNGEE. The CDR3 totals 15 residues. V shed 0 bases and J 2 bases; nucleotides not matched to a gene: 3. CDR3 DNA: TGTGCCAGCAGCGTAGTGGCGGGGGTCACAGATACGCAGTATTTT. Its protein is CASSVVAGVTDTQYF.

The CDR3 sequence is CASSQGSRGGGYTF. CDR3 DNA: TGTGCCAGCAGCCAAGGTAGCAGAGGTGGAGGCTACACCTTC. This rearrangement joins TRBV14 to TRBJ1-2, with D uncertain. The germline V gene encodes CDR1 SGHDN and CDR2 FVKESK. The CDR3 runs to 14 residues. V lost 1 base and J lost 8, with 14 bases in between. The whole variable domain, filled in from reference TRBV14 and TRBJ1-2, reads EAGVTQFPSHSVIEKGQTVTLRCDPISGHDNLYWYRRVMGKEIKFLLHFVKESKQDESGMPNNRFLAERTGGTYSTLKVQPAELEDSGVYFCASSQGSRGGGYTFGSGTRLTVV.

CDR3 coding DNA: TGTGCCAGTAGTTTGACAGGCCGACAGAATTCCTACGAGCAGTACTTC. Translation gives CASSLTGRQNSYEQYF. The genes are TRBV19 and TRBJ2-7, with a tentative D call TRBD1 (6 bases). The V gene lost 5 bases and the J gene lost 1 base, with 18 bases spanning the gap. Germline CDR1 LNHDA, CDR2 SQIVND (reference sequence). CDR3 length equals 16 residues. Variable domain in full (rest from reference TRBV19 and TRBJ2-7): DGGITQSPKYLFRKEGQNVTLSCEQNLNHDAMYWYRQDPGQGLRLIYYSQIVNDFQKGDIAEGYSVSREKKESFPLTVTSAQKNPTAFYLCASSLTGRQNSYEQYFGPGTRLTVT.

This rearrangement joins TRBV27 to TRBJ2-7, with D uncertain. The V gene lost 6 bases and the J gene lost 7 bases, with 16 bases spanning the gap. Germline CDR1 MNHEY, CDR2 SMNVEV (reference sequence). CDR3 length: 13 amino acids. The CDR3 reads CASRLNIVEEQYF. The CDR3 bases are TGTGCCAGCAGACTGAATATAGTTGAGGAGCAGTACTTC.

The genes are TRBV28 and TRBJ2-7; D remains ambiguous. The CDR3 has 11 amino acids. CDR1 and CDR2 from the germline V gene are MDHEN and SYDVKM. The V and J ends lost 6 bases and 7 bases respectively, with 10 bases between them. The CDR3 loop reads CASSRGREQYF. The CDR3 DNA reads TGTGCCAGCAGCCGTGGTCGGGAGCAGTACTTC.

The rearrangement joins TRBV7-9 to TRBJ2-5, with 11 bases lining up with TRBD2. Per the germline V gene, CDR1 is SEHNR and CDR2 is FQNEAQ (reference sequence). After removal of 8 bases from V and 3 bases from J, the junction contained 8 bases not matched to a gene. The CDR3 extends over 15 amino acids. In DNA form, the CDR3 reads TGTGCCAGCGTTAGCGGGAGGGGGGTCGAAGAGACCCAGTACTTC. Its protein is CASVSGRGVEETQYF.

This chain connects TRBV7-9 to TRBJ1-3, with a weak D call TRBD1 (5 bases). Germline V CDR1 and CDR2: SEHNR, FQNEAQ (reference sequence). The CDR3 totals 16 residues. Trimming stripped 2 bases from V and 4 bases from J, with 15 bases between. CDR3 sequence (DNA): TGTGCCAGCAGCTTATGGGGCGAGTCGGCAGGAAACACCATATATTTT. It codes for CASSLWGESAGNTIYF.

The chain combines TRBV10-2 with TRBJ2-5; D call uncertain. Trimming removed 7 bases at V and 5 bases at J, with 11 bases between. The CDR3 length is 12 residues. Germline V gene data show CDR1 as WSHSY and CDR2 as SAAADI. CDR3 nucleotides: TGCGCCAGCAACCGAGAAGCGGAGACCCAGTACTTC. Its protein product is CASNREAETQYF.

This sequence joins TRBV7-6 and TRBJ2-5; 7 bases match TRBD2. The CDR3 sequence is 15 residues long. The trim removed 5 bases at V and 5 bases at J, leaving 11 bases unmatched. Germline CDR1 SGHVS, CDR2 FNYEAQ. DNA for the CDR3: TGTGCCAGCAGCACACCGGGCGGGAGTGTCGAGACCCAGTACTTC. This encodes CASSTPGGSVETQYF.

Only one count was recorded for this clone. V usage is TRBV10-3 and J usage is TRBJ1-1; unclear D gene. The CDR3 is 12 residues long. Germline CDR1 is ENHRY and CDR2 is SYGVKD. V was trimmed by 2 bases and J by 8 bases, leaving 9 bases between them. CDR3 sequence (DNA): TGTGCCATCAGTGAGGGCACCACGGAAGCTTTCTTT. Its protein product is CAISEGTTEAFF.

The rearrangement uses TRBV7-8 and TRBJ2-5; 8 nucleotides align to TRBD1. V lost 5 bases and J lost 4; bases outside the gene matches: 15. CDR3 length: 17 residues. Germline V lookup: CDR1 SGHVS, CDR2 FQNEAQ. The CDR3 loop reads CASSPSAGQGLSETQYF. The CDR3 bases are TGTGCCAGCAGCCCATCGGCTGGACAGGGTTTATCAGAGACCCAGTACTTC.

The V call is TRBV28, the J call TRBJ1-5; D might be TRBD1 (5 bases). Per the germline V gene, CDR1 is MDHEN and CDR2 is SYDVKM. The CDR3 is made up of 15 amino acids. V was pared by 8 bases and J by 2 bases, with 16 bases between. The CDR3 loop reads CASSPGGEGNQPQHF. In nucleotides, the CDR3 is TGTGCCAGCTCCCCCGGGGGGGAGGGCAATCAGCCCCAGCATTTT.

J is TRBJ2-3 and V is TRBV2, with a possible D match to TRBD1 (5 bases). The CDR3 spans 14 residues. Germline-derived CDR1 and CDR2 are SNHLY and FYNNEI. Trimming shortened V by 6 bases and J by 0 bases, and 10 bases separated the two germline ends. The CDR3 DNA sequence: TGTGCCAGCAGCCGGACACCGAGCACAGATACGCAGTATTTT. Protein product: CASSRTPSTDTQYF.

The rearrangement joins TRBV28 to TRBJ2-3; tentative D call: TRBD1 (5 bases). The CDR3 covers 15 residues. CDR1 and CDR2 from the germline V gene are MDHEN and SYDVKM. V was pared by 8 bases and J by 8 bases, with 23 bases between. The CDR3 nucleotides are TGTGCCAGCCGAACTATCAGGGTATCCCCGGGTACGCAGTATTTT. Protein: CASRTIRVSPGTQYF.

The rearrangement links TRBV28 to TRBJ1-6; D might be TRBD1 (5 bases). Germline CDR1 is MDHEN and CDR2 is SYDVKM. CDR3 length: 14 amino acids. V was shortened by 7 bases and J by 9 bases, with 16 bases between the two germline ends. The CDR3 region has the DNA TGTGCCAGCAAGCGGGGCCCGTTAAGTTCACCCCTCCACTTT. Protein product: CASKRGPLSSPLHF.